This record looks at one T cell receptor beta chain sequence and its context. Its antigen remains unidentified. Base qualities are not at hand, and no much larger clone is one base apart. The immunoSEQ Assay, a bias-controlled multiplex PCR, was used to amplify TCRbeta CDR3 regions from genomic DNA. As for the original processing: Nucleated cell counts per sample were estimated from amplification of reference gene primers within the assay. To quantify the absolute abundance of each unique TCRbeta CDR3 rearrangement, sequence reads were collapsed and filtered. Productive Simpson clonality was computed per sample as the square root of Simpson's diversity index over productive rearrangements. As stored in TCRdb, this immuneACCESS dataset retains in-frame rearrangements with V and J assigned. A fraction of the clones does not appear; measured against another copy, unresolved V genes explain less than half of the discrepancy, and the remainder lacks a known reason. V and J calls plus clone size are reproduced from that table; the DNA served to infer D and trimming. The sample records some 150,000 clones, roughly 82% of which are singletons. Jointly, the top ten make up around 2.1% of the sample.

Inclusive of the bounding cysteine and phenylalanine, the CDR3 is 13 residues long. The CDR3 DNA has 39 bases and is translated from base 1. Unmatched junction bases come to 3, with V trimmed by 1 base and J by 6 bases. The germline V gene gives CDR1 as SGHVS and CDR2 as FNYEAQ. The collaborating institutions used their own protocols to collect whole blood in K2EDTA tubes. For TCRbeta analysis, collaborators shipped samples as frozen whole blood, isolated PBMCs, or DNA extracted from either of those sample types. These data originate in a study of blood T cell repertoires in COVID-19 (dated by TCRdb to between 2020 and 2021). General notes on the study: Samples covering the acute and convalescent phases of COVID-19 were provided by collaborators in the United States, Italy and Spain. Where available, HLA class I and class II types were obtained from metadata supplied by the sample provider rather than from assay-based typing. Sample metadata almost always included a de-identified subject ID, COVID-19 status, age in years and sex. The repertoires were made available in a free public database intended to serve as a resource for research on the immune response to SARS-CoV-2. The samples were drawn from the first 160 participants of the ongoing ImmuneRACE study and from some 1,300 subjects provided by 6 global collaborators. Subjects who had been exposed to COVID-19, were actively infected with it, or had recovered from it provided the deeply sampled blood TCRbeta repertoires that made up the dataset. The prospective study material was composed of cDNA or gDNA derived from T cells, B-cell-depleted T cells, or PBMCs.

General conclusions and limits of the study: Clinical and demographic metadata were provided uncurated, with the amount varying by source and participant.

The sequenced material came from peripheral blood. The chain is assembled from TRBV7-6 and TRBJ2-7; 7 bases in the middle match TRBD1. This clonotype originated in a man in his 70s with acute or convalescent COVID-19. In nucleotide form, the sequence is TGTGCCAGCAGCTTAGAGACAGGGCGCGAGCAGTACTTC. It is translated as CASSLETGREQYF.